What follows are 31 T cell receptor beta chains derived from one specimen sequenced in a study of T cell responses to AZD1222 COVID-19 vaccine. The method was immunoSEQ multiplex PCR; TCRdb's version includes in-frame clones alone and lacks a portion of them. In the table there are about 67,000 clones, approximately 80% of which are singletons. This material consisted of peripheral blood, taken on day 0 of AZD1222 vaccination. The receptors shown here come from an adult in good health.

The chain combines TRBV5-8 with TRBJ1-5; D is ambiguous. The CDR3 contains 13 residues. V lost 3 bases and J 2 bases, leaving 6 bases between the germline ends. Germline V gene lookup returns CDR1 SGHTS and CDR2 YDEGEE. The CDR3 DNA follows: TGTGCCAGCAGCTCAGAGGGCAATCAGCCCCAGCATTTT. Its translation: CASSSEGNQPQHF.

The CDR3 region has the DNA TGTGCCAGCAGTTCCCCTAAAGCACTAGCGGGAACGGATACGCAGTATTTT. This encodes CASSSPKALAGTDTQYF. The rearrangement joins TRBV28 to TRBJ2-3; TRBD2 aligns across 10 bases. V lost 4 bases, J lost 6 bases, and 13 bases stayed unmatched. The CDR3 runs 17 residues. Germline CDR1 MDHEN, CDR2 SYDVKM.

CDR3 DNA sequence: TGTGCCTGGAGTGTAGGTAGCGGGGTGGACATTCAGTACTTC. Translating it yields CAWSVGSGVDIQYF. The genes are TRBV30 and TRBJ2-4, with 8 bases aligning to TRBD2. This CDR3 contains 14 residues. Germline V CDR1 and CDR2: GTSNPN, SVGIG (reference sequence). The V gene end was trimmed by 0 bases and the J gene end by 8 bases; junction bases not matched to a gene: 6.

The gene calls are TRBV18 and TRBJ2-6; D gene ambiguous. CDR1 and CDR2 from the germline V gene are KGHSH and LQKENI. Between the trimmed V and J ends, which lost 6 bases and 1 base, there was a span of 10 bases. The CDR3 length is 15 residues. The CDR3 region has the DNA TGTGCCAGCTCCGATAAGATTTCTGGGGCCAACGTCCTGACTTTC. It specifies CASSDKISGANVLTF.

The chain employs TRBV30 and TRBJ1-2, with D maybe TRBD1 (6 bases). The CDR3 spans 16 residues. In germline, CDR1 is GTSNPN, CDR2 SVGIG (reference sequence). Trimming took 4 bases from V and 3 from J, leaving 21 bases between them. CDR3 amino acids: CAWKRGRGAGYYGYTF. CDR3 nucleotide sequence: TGTGCCTGGAAGCGGGGGCGGGGGGCAGGCTACTATGGCTACACCTTC.

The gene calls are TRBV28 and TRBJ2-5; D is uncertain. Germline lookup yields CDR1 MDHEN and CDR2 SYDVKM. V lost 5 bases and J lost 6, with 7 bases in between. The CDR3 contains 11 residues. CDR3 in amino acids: CASSESQTQYF. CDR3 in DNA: TGTGCCAGCAGTGAGTCCCAGACCCAGTACTTC.

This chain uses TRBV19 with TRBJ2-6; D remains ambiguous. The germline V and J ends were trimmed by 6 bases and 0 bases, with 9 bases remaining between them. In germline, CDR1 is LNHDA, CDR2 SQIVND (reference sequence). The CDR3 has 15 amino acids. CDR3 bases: TGTGCCAGTAGCCTCAGTACCTCTGGGGCCAACGTCCTGACTTTC. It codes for CASSLSTSGANVLTF. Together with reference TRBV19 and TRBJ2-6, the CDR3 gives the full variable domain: DGGITQSPKYLFRKEGQNVTLSCEQNLNHDAMYWYRQDPGQGLRLIYYSQIVNDFQKGDIAEGYSVSREKKESFPLTVTSAQKNPTAFYLCASSLSTSGANVLTFGAGSRLTVL.

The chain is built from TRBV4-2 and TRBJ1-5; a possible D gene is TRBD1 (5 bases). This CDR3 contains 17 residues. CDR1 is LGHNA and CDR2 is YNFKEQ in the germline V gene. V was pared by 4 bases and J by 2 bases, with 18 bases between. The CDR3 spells CASSPEGKGTGNQPQHF. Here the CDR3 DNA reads TGTGCCAGCAGCCCGGAGGGAAAGGGGACGGGCAATCAGCCCCAGCATTTT.

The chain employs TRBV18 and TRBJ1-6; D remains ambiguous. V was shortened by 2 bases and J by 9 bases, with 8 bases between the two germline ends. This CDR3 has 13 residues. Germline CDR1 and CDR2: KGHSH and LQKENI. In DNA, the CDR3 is TGTGCCAGCTCACCAAACTTTGGTTCACCCCTCCACTTT. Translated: CASSPNFGSPLHF.

The DNA for the CDR3 is TGCGCCAGCAGCCAAGAGACACAGATTAATTCCTACGAGCAGTACTTC. Translated: CASSQETQINSYEQYF. This chain uses TRBV4-3 with TRBJ2-7; D is unresolved. This CDR3 spans 16 amino acids. Trimming took 0 bases from V and 1 from J, leaving 13 bases between them. Germline V gene sequence: CDR1 LGHNA, CDR2 YSLEER.

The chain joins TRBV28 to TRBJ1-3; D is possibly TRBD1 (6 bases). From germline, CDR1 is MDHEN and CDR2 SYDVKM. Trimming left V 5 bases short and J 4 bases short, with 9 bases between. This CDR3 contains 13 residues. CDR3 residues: CASSGGGGNTIYF. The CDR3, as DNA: TGTGCCAGCAGTGGGGGGGGCGGAAACACCATATATTTT.

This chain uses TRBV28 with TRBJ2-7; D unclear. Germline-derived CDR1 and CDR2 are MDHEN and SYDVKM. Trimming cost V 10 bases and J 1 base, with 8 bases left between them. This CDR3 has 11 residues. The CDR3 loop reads CATGPSYEQYF. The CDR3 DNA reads TGTGCCACCGGGCCTTCCTACGAGCAGTACTTC. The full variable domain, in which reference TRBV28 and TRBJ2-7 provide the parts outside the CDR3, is DVKVTQSSRYLVKRTGEKVFLECVQDMDHENMFWYRQDPGLGLRLIYFSYDVKMKEKGDIPEGYSVSREKKERFSLILESASTNQTSMYLCATGPSYEQYFGPGTRLTVT.

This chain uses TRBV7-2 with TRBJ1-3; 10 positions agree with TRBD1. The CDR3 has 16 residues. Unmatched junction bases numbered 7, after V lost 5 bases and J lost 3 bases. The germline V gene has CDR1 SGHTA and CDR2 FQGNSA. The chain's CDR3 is CASSGRQGAGGNTIYF. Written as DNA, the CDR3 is TGTGCCAGCAGCGGACGACAGGGGGCAGGTGGAAACACCATATATTTT.

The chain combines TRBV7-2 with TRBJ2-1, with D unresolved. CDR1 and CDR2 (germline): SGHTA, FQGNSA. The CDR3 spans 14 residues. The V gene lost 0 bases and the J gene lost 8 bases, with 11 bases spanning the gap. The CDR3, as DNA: TGTGCCAGCAGCTTAGCACCAGAAAGGGATGAGCAGTTCTTC. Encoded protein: CASSLAPERDEQFF.

DNA for the CDR3: TGTGCCAGCAGCTTACGAGACAGGACTTATAGCAATCAGCCCCAGCATTTT. Amino acid sequence: CASSLRDRTYSNQPQHF. The chain couples TRBV7-8 to TRBJ1-5, with D possibly TRBD1 on 6 matching bases. CDR1 is SGHVS, CDR2 FQNEAQ, per germline. The CDR3 loop spans 17 amino acids. Between the trimmed V and J ends, which lost 2 bases and 0 bases, there was a span of 14 bases. The full variable domain, its missing parts supplied by reference TRBV7-8 and TRBJ1-5, is GAGVSQSPRYKVAKRGQDVALRCDPISGHVSLFWYQQALGQGPEFLTYFQNEAQLDKSGLPSDRFFAERPEGSVSTLKIQRTQQEDSAVYLCASSLRDRTYSNQPQHFGDGTRLSIL.

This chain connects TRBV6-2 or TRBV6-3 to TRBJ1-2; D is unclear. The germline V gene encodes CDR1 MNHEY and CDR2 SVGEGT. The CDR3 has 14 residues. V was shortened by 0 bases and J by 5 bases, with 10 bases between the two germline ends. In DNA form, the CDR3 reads TGTGCCAGCAGTTACTCGATTCGAGTATATGGCTACACCTTC. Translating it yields CASSYSIRVYGYTF.

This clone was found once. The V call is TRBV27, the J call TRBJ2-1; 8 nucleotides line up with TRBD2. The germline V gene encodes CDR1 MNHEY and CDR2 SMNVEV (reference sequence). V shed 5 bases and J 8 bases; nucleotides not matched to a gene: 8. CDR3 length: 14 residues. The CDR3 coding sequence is TGTGCCAGCAGTACCGGGACTAGGGTATATGAGCAGTTCTTC. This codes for CASSTGTRVYEQFF.

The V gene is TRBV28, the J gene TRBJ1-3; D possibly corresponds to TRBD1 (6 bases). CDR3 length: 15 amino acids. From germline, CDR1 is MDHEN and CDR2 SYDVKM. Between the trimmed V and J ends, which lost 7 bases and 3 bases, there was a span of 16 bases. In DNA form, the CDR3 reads TGTGCCAGCAAACTGACAGGTTGGAATGGAAACACCATATATTTT. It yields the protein CASKLTGWNGNTIYF.

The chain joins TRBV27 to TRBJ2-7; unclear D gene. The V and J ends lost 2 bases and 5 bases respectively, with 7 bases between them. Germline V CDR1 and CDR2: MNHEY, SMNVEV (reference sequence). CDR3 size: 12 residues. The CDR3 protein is CASSLKNHEQYF. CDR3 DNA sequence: TGTGCCAGCAGTTTAAAAAACCACGAGCAGTACTTC.

The CDR3 DNA sequence: TGCGCCAGCAGCTTGCAGGGGGTTTCCTACGAGCAGTACTTC. Translated: CASSLQGVSYEQYF. The chain carries TRBV5-1 and TRBJ2-7, with 7 bases fitting TRBD1. The CDR3 spans 14 residues. Germline trimming cut 1 base from V and 1 base from J; bases unmatched to any gene: 2. Germline V gives CDR1 SGHRS, CDR2 YFSETQ.

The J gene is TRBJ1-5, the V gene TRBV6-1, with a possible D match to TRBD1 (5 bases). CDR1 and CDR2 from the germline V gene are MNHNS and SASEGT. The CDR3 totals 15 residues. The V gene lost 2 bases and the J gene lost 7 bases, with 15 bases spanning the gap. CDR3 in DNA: TGTGCCAGCAGTGAAATGATGGGGGTAGGCCAGCCCCAGCATTTT. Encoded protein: CASSEMMGVGQPQHF.

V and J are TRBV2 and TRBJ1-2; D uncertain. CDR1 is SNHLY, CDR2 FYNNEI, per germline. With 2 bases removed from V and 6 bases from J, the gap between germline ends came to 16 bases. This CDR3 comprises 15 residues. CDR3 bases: TGTGCCAGCAGTGAACATGTATTACAAATGAATGGCTACACCTTC. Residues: CASSEHVLQMNGYTF. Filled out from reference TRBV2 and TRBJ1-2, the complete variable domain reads EPEVTQTPSHQVTQMGQEVILRCVPISNHLYFYWYRQILGQKVEFLVSFYNNEISEKSEIFDDQFSVERPDGSNFTLKIRSTKLEDSAMYFCASSEHVLQMNGYTFGSGTRLTVV.

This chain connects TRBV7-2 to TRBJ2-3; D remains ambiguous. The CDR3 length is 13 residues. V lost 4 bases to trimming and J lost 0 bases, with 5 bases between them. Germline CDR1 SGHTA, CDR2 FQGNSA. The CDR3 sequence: CASSYPSTDTQYF. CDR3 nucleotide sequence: TGTGCCAGCAGCTACCCTAGCACAGATACGCAGTATTTT.

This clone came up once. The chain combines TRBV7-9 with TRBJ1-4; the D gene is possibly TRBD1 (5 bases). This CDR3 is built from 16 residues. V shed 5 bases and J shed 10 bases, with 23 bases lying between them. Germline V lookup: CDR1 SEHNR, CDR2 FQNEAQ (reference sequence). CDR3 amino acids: CASSPSSVGRGGKLFF. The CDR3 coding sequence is TGTGCCAGCAGCCCTTCGAGCGTCGGCCGGGGGGGAAAACTGTTTTTT. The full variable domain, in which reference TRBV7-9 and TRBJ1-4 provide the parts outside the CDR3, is DTGVSQNPRHKITKRGQNVTFRCDPISEHNRLYWYRQTLGQGPEFLTYFQNEAQLEKSRLLSDRFSAERPKGSFSTLEIQRTEQGDSAMYLCASSPSSVGRGGKLFFGSGTQLSVL.

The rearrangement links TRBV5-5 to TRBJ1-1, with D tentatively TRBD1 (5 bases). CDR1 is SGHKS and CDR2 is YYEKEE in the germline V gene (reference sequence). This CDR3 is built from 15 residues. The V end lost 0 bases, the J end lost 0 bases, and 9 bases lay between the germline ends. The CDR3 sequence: CASSLGGGLNTEAFF. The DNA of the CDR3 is TGTGCCAGCAGCTTGGGCGGGGGATTGAACACTGAAGCTTTCTTT.

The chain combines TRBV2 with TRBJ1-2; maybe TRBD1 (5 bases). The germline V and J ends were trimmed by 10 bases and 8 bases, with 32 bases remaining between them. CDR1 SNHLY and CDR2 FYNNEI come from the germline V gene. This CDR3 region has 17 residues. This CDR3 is CATNQQGVLIGAGGYTF. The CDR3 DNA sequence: TGTGCCACCAACCAGCAGGGTGTCCTCATTGGTGCGGGGGGCTACACCTTC.

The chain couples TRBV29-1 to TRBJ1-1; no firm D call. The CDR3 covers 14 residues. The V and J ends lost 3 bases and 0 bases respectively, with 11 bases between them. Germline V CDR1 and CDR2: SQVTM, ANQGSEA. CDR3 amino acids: CSVDLPTVNTEAFF. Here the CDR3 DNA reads TGCAGCGTTGATCTCCCGACGGTGAACACTGAAGCTTTCTTT.

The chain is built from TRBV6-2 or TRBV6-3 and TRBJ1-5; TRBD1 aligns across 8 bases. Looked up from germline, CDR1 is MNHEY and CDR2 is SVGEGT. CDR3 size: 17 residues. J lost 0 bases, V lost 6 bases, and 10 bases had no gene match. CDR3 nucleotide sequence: TGTGCCAGCAGCTATGGACAGGGAGGGTATAGCAATCAGCCCCAGCATTTT. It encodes CASSYGQGGYSNQPQHF.

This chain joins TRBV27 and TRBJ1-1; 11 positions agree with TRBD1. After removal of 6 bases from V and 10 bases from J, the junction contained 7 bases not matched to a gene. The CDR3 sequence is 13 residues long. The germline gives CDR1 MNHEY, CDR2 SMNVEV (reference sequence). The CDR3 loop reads CASRPGQGAPAFF. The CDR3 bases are TGTGCCAGCAGACCCGGACAGGGGGCGCCAGCTTTCTTT.

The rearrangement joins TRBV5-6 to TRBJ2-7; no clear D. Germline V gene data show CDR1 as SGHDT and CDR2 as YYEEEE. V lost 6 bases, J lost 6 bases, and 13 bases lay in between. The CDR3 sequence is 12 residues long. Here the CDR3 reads CASNGPSGEQYF. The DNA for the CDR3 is TGTGCCAGCAATGGGCCGTCCGGCGAGCAGTACTTC.

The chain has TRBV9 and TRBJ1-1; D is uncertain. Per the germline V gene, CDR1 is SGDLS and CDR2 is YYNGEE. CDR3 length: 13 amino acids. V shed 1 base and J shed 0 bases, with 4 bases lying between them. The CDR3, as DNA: TGTGCCAGCAGCGTACGTTTGAACACTGAAGCTTTCTTT. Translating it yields CASSVRLNTEAFF.